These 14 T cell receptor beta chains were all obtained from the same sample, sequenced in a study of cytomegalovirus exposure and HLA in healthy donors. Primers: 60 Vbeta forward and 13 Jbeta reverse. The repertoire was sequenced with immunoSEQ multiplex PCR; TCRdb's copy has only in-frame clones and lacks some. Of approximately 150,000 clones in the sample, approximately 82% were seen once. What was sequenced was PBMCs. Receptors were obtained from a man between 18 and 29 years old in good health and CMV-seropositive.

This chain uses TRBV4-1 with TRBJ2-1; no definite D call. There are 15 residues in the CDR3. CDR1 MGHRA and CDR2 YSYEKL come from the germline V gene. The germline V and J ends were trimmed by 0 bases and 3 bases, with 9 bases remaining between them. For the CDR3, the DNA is TGCGCCAGCAGCCAAGATACGATCTACTACAATGAGCAGTTCTTC. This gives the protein CASSQDTIYYNEQFF.

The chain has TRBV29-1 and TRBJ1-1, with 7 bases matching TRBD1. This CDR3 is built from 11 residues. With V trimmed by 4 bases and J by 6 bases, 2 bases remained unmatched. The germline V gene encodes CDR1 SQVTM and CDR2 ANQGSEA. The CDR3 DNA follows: TGCAGCGTTGGACAGGGACCTGAAGCTTTCTTT. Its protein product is CSVGQGPEAFF.

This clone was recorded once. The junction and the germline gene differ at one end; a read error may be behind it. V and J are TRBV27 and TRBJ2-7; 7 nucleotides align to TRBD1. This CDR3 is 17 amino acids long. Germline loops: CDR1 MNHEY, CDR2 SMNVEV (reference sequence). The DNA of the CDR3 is TGTGCCAGCAGTTCACCCCGCCGACAGGGTCTTTCCTCCGAGCAGTACTTC. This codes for CASSSPRRQGLSSEQYF.

CDR3 DNA sequence: TGTGCCAGCAGGCCTAGAATTAAAGATGAGCAGTTCTTC. Protein: CASRPRIKDEQFF. This chain connects TRBV5-6 to TRBJ2-1, with D hard to call. CDR1 is SGHDT, CDR2 YYEEEE, per germline. V lost 5 bases and J lost 8, with 14 bases in between. This CDR3 has 13 residues.

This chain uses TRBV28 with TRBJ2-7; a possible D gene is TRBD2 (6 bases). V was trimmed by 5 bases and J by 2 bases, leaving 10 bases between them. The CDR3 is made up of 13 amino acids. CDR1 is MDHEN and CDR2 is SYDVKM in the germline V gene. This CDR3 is CASSGGNTYEQYF. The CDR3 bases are TGTGCCAGCAGTGGGGGGAATACCTACGAGCAGTACTTC. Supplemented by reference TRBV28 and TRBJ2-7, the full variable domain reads DVKVTQSSRYLVKRTGEKVFLECVQDMDHENMFWYRQDPGLGLRLIYFSYDVKMKEKGDIPEGYSVSREKKERFSLILESASTNQTSMYLCASSGGNTYEQYFGPGTRLTVT.

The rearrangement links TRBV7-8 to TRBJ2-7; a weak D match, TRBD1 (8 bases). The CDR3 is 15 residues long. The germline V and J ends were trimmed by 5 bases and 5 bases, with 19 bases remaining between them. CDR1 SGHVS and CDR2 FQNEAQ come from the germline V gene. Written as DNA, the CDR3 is TGTGCCAGCAGCCCTAGGACAGGGAGGGTACACGAGCAGTACTTC. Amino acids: CASSPRTGRVHEQYF. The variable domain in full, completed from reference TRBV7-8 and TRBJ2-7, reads GAGVSQSPRYKVAKRGQDVALRCDPISGHVSLFWYQQALGQGPEFLTYFQNEAQLDKSGLPSDRFFAERPEGSVSTLKIQRTQQEDSAVYLCASSPRTGRVHEQYFGPGTRLTVT.

The CDR3 spells CATSDLSQGNQPQHF. The CDR3 DNA is TGTGCCACCAGCGATTTGTCACAGGGGAATCAGCCCCAGCATTTT. The J gene is TRBJ1-5, the V gene TRBV15; TRBD1 matches 7 bases. V was pared by 5 bases and J by 4 bases, with 8 bases of the junction left unmatched. CDR3 length: 15 residues. The germline V gene encodes CDR1 LNHNV and CDR2 YYDKDF (reference sequence).

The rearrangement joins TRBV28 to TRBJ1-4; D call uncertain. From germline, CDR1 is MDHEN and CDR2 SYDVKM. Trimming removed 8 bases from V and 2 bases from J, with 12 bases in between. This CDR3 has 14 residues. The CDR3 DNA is TGTGCCAGCGGCTCCGTGGGCACTAATGAAAAACTGTTTTTT. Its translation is CASGSVGTNEKLFF.

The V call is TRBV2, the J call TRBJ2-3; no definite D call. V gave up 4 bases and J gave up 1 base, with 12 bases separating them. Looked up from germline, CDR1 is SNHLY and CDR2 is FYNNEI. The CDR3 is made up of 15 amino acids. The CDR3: CASSVKQFGTDTQYF. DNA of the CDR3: TGTGCCAGCAGTGTGAAACAATTCGGCACAGATACGCAGTATTTT.

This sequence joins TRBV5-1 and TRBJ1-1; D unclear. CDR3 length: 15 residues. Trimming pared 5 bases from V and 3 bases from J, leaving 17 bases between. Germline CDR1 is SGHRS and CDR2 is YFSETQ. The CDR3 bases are TGCGCCAGCAGAGAACCGGCGGAGTCGGACACTGAAGCTTTCTTT. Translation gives CASREPAESDTEAFF. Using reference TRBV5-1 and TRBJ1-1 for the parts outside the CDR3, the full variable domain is KAGVTQTPRYLIKTRGQQVTLSCSPISGHRSVSWYQQTPGQGLQFLFEYFSETQRNKGNFPGRFSGRQFSNSRSEMNVSTLELGDSALYLCASREPAESDTEAFFGQGTRLTVV.

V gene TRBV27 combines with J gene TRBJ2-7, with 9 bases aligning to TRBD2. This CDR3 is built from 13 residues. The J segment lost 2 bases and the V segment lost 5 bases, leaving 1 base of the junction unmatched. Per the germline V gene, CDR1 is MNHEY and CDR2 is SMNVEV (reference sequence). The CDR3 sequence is CASSPSGTYEQYF. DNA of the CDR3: TGTGCCAGCAGTCCTAGCGGGACCTACGAGCAGTACTTC.

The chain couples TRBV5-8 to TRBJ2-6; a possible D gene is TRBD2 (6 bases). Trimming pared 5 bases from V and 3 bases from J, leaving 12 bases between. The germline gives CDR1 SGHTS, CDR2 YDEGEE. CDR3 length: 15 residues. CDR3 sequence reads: CASRLAMGGANVLTF. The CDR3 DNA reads TGTGCCAGCAGACTAGCAATGGGTGGGGCCAACGTCCTGACTTTC.

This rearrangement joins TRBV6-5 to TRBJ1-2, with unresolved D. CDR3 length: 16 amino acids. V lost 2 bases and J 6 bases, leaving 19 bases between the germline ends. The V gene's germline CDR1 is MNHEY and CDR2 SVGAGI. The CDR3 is CASSYAIDTVGDGYTF. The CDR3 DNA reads TGTGCCAGCAGTTACGCCATCGACACGGTTGGCGATGGCTACACCTTC.

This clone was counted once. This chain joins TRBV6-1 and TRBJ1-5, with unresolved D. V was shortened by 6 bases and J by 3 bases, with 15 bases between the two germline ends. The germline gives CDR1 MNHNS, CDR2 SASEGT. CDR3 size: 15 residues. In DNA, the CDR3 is TGTGCCAGCAGCGATACCCCGGGATACAATCAGCCCCAGCATTTT. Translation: CASSDTPGYNQPQHF.